This TCR beta chain was recorded in a study of blood T cell repertoires in COVID-19. Study summary: Sites in the United States, Italy and Spain provided acute and convalescent COVID-19 samples. In each case, the material was cDNA or gDNA derived from T cells, B-cell-depleted T cells, or PBMCs.

Per the original data handling: How many nucleated cells were present was estimated from reference gene primer amplification. The repertoire was sequenced with immunoSEQ multiplex PCR; TCRdb's copy has only in-frame clones and lacks some. V, J and clone size derive from that table, while D and trimming were established from the DNA sequence. The table has some 110,000 clones, 70% to 90% seen once; the top ten hold 7.9%. This sequence originates from a man between 65 and 79 years old who had recovered from COVID-19. The sequencing sample was made of peripheral blood.

CDR3 nucleotides: TGTGCCAGCAGCGTAGGATCAGTTCAGGGTCCCCATGGCTACACCTTC. It translates to CASSVGSVQGPHGYTF. The V gene is TRBV9, the J gene TRBJ1-2, with D possibly TRBD1 on 5 matching bases. CDR1 and CDR2 (germline): SGDLS, YYNGEE. V was trimmed by 0 bases and J by 6 bases, leaving 18 bases between them. This CDR3 spans 16 amino acids. The full variable domain, in which reference TRBV9 and TRBJ1-2 provide the parts outside the CDR3, is DSGVTQTPKHLITATGQRVTLRCSPRSGDLSVYWYQQSLDQGLQFLIQYYNGEERAKGNILERFSAQQFPDLHSELNLSSLELGDSALYFCASSVGSVQGPHGYTFGSGTRLTVV.